The clone carrying this TCR beta chain was recorded many times. The sample comes from a study of Graves' ophthalmopathy and Graves' hyperthyroidism. The authors amplified TCR beta CDR3 regions, and they did so from RNA transcripts for repertoire sequencing. First-round RT-PCR relied on HTBI primers, and a second-round multiplex PCR came next. TCRdb itself ran the multiplex PCR reads through MiXCR, one entry per CDR3 protein. The data contain over a million distinct CDR3 sequences, about 36% of them seen just once; the ten biggest clones take up 8.5% to 14%. Material for sequencing was peripheral blood or thyroid tissue (not recorded which). The receptor's source is an adult man with Graves' hyperthyroidism.

The CDR3 reads CAMLTGSAAMNTEAFF. The CDR3 coding sequence is TGCGCCATGTTGACAGGGTCGGCGGCTATGAACACTGAAGCTTTCTTT. V is TRBV10-1 and J is TRBJ1-1; 7 nucleotides match TRBD1. Per germline, CDR1 WNHNN and CDR2 SYGVQD (reference sequence). The CDR3 has 16 residues. V was clipped by 10 bases and J by 0 bases; unmatched bases: 14.